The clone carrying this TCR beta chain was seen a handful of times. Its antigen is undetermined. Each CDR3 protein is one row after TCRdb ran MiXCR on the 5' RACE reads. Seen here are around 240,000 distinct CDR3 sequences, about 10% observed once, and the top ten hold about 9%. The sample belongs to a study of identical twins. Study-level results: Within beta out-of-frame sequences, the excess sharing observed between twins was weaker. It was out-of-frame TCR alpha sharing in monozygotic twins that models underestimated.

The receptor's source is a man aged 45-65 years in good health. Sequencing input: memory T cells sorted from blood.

The CDR3 nucleotides read TGTGCCAGCAGCCTAGAGGATTCAGGGGTTTTTGAAGCTTTCTTT. It is translated as CASSLEDSGVFEAFF. The chain recombines TRBV7-9 with TRBJ1-1; weak D call: TRBD1 (6 bases). This CDR3 is 15 amino acids long. Germline V lookup: CDR1 SEHNR, CDR2 FQNEAQ (reference sequence). Trimming shortened V by 5 bases and J by 7 bases, and 20 bases separated the two germline ends.